Here is one T cell receptor (beta chain) with its context. Its antigen remains unidentified. Base qualities were left out, and no much larger clone turns up one base away. The patients picked for sequencing were ones in whom flow cytometry had shown an expansion of CD8+CD57+ cells. Severe acquired aplastic anemia was diagnosed in all patients according to International Study of Aplastic Anemia and Agranulocytosis and Camitta criteria. At the time blood was sampled, none of the patients had received any therapy. In the study, sorted CD4+ and CD8+ blood T cells from patients with severe aplastic anemia and from healthy subjects underwent deep sequencing of TCR repertoires. In the USA, patient enrollment took place under clinicaltrials.gov protocols 00001620, 01623167, 00001397, 00071045, 00081523 and 00961064. Ficoll-Paque density gradient centrifugation was used to isolate peripheral blood mononuclear cells. Before DNA extraction, CD4+ and CD8+ T cells were sorted by FACS or by magnetic beads.

These data originate in a study of CD8+CD57+ T cells in acquired aplastic anemia (dated by TCRdb to the late 2010s). For the study in its entirety: Extracted DNA from sorted CD4+ and CD8+ cells averaged about 3.4 ug, ranging from roughly 0.17 to 27.4 ug. CD8+CD57+ expansion was defined as a frequency above the mean frequency observed in healthy subjects. The study at large found these results: Although under 35 CD8+ CDR3 sequences were shared by patients and controls, these sequences appeared highly expressed in patients and within the immunodominant clones of patients. No significant difference in CD8+ Simpson's diversity was found between patients and healthy controls (P=0.060).

TCR beta VDJ combination and CDR3 sequence profiling used genomic DNA as the template. TCR repertoire sequencing was run on an Illumina HiSeq 2000. On the authors' methods: TRBV/TRBJ rearrangement plots, CDR3 size and DJ length profiles, and Simpson's diversity index were used to assess repertoires. The most abundant DNA sequence in the deep sequencing data was taken as the immunodominant clone. CDR3 amino acid sequences were checked for sharing across subjects and were also compared against the VDJdb database and published repertoires. TCRdb trimmed public reads at Q25 via fastp, called clones via MiXCR and kept in-frame beta chains. When rows share a CDR3 protein, they turn into one entry using the most common DNA and genes. TCRdb's processing, not the authors' own work, is the source of the V and J calls. Here the sample has roughly 150,000 distinct CDR3 sequences; 45% to 55% occur a single time. The top ten constitute about 2.6% of the sample.

The CDR3 has 12 amino acids, counting the end cysteine and phenylalanine. Left in the record is the CDR3 DNA by itself, 36 bases read in frame from the first base. Trimming removed 11 bases from V and 7 bases from J, leaving 18 bases between the germline ends. CDR1 and CDR2 are read off the germline V gene as SGHTA and FQGNSA. Sequenced material: sorted CD4+, CD8+, or CD8+CD57+ T cells (not recorded which) from PBMCs. This TCR derives from a human donor with aplastic anemia. This chain is built from TRBV7-2 and TRBJ2-7; a weak D assignment points to TRBD2 (6 bases agree). The DNA sequence is as follows: TGTGCCTGGAGTCGGCTTCGGGGGGAGCAGTACTTC. Its protein product is CAWSRLRGEQYF. Where the CDR3 stops, the reference TRBV7-2 and TRBJ2-7 genes take over; the full variable domain is GAGVSQSPSNKVTEKGKDVELRCDPISGHTALYWYRQSLGQGLEFLIYFQGNSAPDKSGLPSDRFSAERTGGSVSTLTIQRTQQEDSAVYLCAWSRLRGEQYFGPGTRLTVT.